This is a list of T cell receptor beta chains from one sample in a study of T cells after posttransplantation cyclophosphamide. The assay was immunoSEQ multiplex PCR, and TCRdb's table has in-frame clones only and misses some. This sample shows tens of thousands of clones and no singletons; approximately 1.5% rests with the ten largest. The sample comprised PBMCs. These receptor sequences come from a man aged 50 to 59 in good health, CMV-negative, and a related stem cell transplant donor. Both conserved end residues are part of each CDR3. The D gene is left open where the match is weak. Some rows mark clone size as missing; the rest say once, few, many or name a class of expanded clone.

d_gene	j_gene	v_gene	abundance	CDR3aa	CDR3nt
.	TRBJ2-7	TRBV6-1	many	CASTLYGGGRNEQYF	TGTGCCAGCACCCTATACGGCGGGGGCAGGAACGAGCAGTACTTC
TRBD1	TRBJ1-1	TRBV7-3	many	CASSSQGDRSEAFF	TGTGCCAGCAGCTCTCAGGGGGACAGGAGTGAAGCTTTCTTT
.	TRBJ1-6	TRBV6-1	few	CASSELGPPWSPLHF	TGTGCCAGCAGTGAATTGGGCCCCCCATGGTCACCCCTCCACTTT
.	TRBJ2-7	TRBV27	many	CASSLHIPSGASSYEQYF	TGTGCCAGCAGTTTACACATTCCATCAGGGGCCAGCTCCTACGAGCAGTACTTC
TRBD1	TRBJ2-2	TRBV9	many	CASSRSGGQGTTGELFF	TGTGCCAGCAGCCGCTCCGGGGGACAGGGTACCACCGGGGAGCTGTTTTTT
.	TRBJ1-2	TRBV30	many	CAWSVLGDGYTF	TGTGCCTGGAGTGTGTTGGGAGATGGCTACACCTTC
.	TRBJ2-7	TRBV6-5	many	CASSKQGSEQYF	TGTGCCAGCAGCAAACAGGGTAGCGAGCAGTACTTC
TRBD2	TRBJ2-7	TRBV28	many	CASSPGTSASYEQYF	TGTGCCAGCAGTCCCGGGACTAGCGCGTCCTACGAGCAGTACTTC
TRBD2	TRBJ2-3	TRBV7-3	many	CASSLKAGGTDTQYF	TGTGCCAGCAGCTTAAAGGCGGGGGGCACAGATACGCAGTATTTT
.	TRBJ2-7	TRBV12-5	.	CASGLMSASSYEQYF	TGTGCTAGTGGTTTAATGTCAGCTAGCTCCTACGAGCAGTACTTC
TRBD1	TRBJ1-1	TRBV11-3	many	CASSTRTGPNTEAFF	TGTGCCAGCAGCACCAGGACAGGCCCGAACACTGAAGCTTTCTTT
TRBD1	TRBJ2-7	TRBV2	many	CARNGQGDYEQYF	TGTGCCAGAAACGGACAGGGTGACTACGAGCAGTACTTC
.	TRBJ2-7	TRBV7-9	many	CASSAPPYEQYF	TGTGCCAGCAGCGCGCCCCCCTACGAGCAGTACTTC
.	TRBJ1-2	TRBV7-9	many	CASSRNRDGYTF	TGTGCCAGCAGTCGGAACAGGGATGGCTACACCTTC
.	TRBJ1-5	TRBV28	many	CASSLVGAQHF	TGTGCCAGCAGTTTAGTGGGAGCCCAGCATTTT
.	TRBJ1-5	TRBV19	many	CASISGETNNQPQHF	TGTGCCAGTATCTCAGGGGAAACCAACAATCAGCCCCAGCATTTT
TRBD2	TRBJ2-4	TRBV28	many	CASSLESLGRESDF	TGTGCCAGCAGTTTAGAGTCGCTAGGGCGGGAGAGCGACTTC
.	TRBJ2-5	TRBV7-3	many	CASSRVGQGRRETQYF	TGTGCCAGCAGCCGAGTGGGGCAGGGTCGTAGAGAGACCCAGTACTTC
TRBD2	TRBJ2-7	TRBV27	many	CASRRGLGAYEQYF	TGTGCCAGCCGCAGGGGACTAGGGGCCTACGAGCAGTACTTC
.	TRBJ2-5	TRBV14	many	CASSWTLQETQYF	TGTGCCAGCAGCTGGACACTCCAAGAGACCCAGTACTTC
TRBD2	TRBJ2-3	TRBV10-2	many	CASSESASGITDTQYF	TGCGCCAGCAGTGAGTCCGCTAGCGGGATCACAGATACGCAGTATTTT
TRBD1	TRBJ1-4	TRBV9	many	CASSVDSAGGNEKLFF	TGTGCCAGCAGCGTAGATTCGGCAGGGGGCAATGAAAAACTGTTTTTT
TRBD1	TRBJ2-3	TRBV29-1	many	CSTKFGQGRHTDTQYF	TGCAGCACCAAATTCGGACAGGGAAGACACACAGATACGCAGTATTTT
.	TRBJ1-2	TRBV10-3	many	CAISEREGQLEGYTF	TGTGCCATCAGTGAGCGCGAGGGACAACTGGAGGGCTACACCTTC
.	TRBJ2-1	TRBV30	many	CAWSANTGIEQFF	TGTGCCTGGAGTGCTAATACAGGGATTGAGCAGTTCTTC
.	TRBJ1-1	TRBV21-1	many	CASADRGIMNTEAFF	TGTGCCAGCGCCGACAGGGGAATCATGAACACTGAAGCTTTCTTT
TRBD1	TRBJ1-6	TRBV6-5	many	CASSYFDRGSPLHF	TGTGCCAGCAGTTACTTTGACAGGGGCTCACCCCTCCACTTT
.	TRBJ1-1	TRBV7-3	many	CASSLSGNTEAFF	TGTGCCAGCAGCTTATCGGGGAACACTGAAGCTTTCTTT
.	TRBJ2-7	TRBV13	many	CASSLGGEPFGQYF	TGTGCCAGCAGCTTAGGTGGGGAGCCCTTTGGGCAGTACTTC
.	TRBJ2-5	TRBV13	few	CASSSGGVLQETQYF	TGTGCCAGCAGCTCAGGAGGGGTCCTCCAAGAGACCCAGTACTTC